What follows describes a single T cell receptor (beta chain). The antigen remains undetermined. These data are taken from a study of T cells after yellow fever vaccination. Study-level points and caveats: Clonotype sharing between CD4 and CD8 compartments was small. Contaminating bulk clonotypes could be abundant in FACS-sorted repertoires.

The CDR3 has 15 residues. The germline V gene encodes CDR1 SGHTA and CDR2 FQGNSA. J lost 9 bases, V lost 5 bases, and 11 bases had no gene match. Template switching by 5'RACE produced TCR cDNA, adding a universal primer site and UMIs. TCRdb recomputed calls from the 5' RACE reads with MiXCR, one row per CDR3 protein. Among around 310,000 distinct CDR3 sequences listed, approximately 3.9% were seen once. This specimen consisted of PBMCs, obtained 5 days after the yellow fever booster vaccination. J is TRBJ2-1 and V is TRBV7-2, with 9 positions matching TRBD2. The sequence came from a man aged 18 to 29 who received the YFV17D yellow fever vaccine. DNA of the CDR3: TGTGCCAGCAGCCCTAGGGGCGGGGGGGTTACTGAGCAGTTCTTC. This sequence encodes CASSPRGGGVTEQFF.